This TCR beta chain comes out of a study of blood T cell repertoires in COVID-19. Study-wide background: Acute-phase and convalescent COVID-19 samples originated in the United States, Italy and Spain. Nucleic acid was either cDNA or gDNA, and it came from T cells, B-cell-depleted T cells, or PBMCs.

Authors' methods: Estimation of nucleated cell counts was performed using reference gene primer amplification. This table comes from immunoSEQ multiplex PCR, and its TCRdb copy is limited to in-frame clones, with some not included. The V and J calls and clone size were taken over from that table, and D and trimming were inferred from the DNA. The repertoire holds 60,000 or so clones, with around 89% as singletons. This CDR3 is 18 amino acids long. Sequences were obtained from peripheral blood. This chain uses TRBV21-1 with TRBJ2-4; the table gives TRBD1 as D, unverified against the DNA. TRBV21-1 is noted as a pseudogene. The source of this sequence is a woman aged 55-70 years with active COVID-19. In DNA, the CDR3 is TGTGCCAGCAGCAAAGGTACGGGACACCTTCTAGCCAAAAACATTCAGTACTTC. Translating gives CASSKGTGHLLAKNIQYF.